A selection of T cell receptor beta chains follows, all from one sample in a study of chemoradiotherapy in HPV16-positive cancers. Assay used: immunoSEQ multiplex PCR; TCRdb lists only in-frame clones, some missing. The repertoire holds some 9,100 clones, with around 82% as singletons. This sample comprised blood, obtained from a patient who underwent chemoradiotherapy. These receptors were collected from a human donor with HPV-associated anogenital cancer. CDR3s include the opening cysteine and the closing phenylalanine or tryptophan. The D gene is left open where the match is weak. Clone size is given for some rows only: seen once, a few or many times, or a class if the clone is expanded.

size: NA; V: TRBV5-1; J: TRBJ2-1; D: TRBD2; CDR3: CASSLGDTSDSYNEQFF; DNA: TGCGCCAGCAGCTTAGGGGATACTAGCGACTCCTACAATGAGCAGTTCTTC
size: NA; V: TRBV11-2; J: TRBJ2-7; D: NA; CDR3: CASSPQVSYEQYF; DNA: TGTGCCAGCAGCCCACAGGTATCCTACGAGCAGTACTTC
size: NA; V: TRBV7-6; J: TRBJ2-3; D: TRBD2; CDR3: CASSLRTRGEGTDTQYF; DNA: TGTGCCAGCAGCTTACGGACACGGGGGGAGGGCACAGATACGCAGTATTTT
size: NA; V: TRBV2; J: TRBJ2-2; D: NA; CDR3: CASRGNWGGFSGELFF; DNA: TGTGCCAGCAGGGGGAATTGGGGTGGTTTCTCCGGGGAGCTGTTTTTT
size: NA; V: TRBV4-1; J: TRBJ1-2; D: NA; CDR3: CASSQDGVDYGYTF; DNA: TGCGCCAGCAGCCAAGATGGGGTGGACTATGGCTACACCTTC
size: NA; V: TRBV28; J: TRBJ1-2; D: NA; CDR3: CASSLWDYGYTF; DNA: TGTGCCAGCAGTTTATGGGACTATGGCTACACCTTC
size: NA; V: TRBV16; J: TRBJ1-2; D: TRBD1; CDR3: CASSSPDRGADYGYTF; DNA: TGTGCCAGCAGCTCCCCGGACAGGGGCGCGGACTATGGCTACACCTTC
size: NA; V: TRBV19; J: TRBJ1-4; D: NA; CDR3: CASSIAGKANEKLFF; DNA: TGTGCCAGTAGTATAGCGGGAAAGGCTAATGAAAAACTGTTTTTT
size: NA; V: TRBV6-5; J: TRBJ1-5; D: NA; CDR3: CASSYGGSQHF; DNA: TGTGCCAGCAGTTACGGGGGGTCCCAGCATTTT
size: once; V: TRBV6-1; J: TRBJ1-1; D: NA; CDR3: CASSETPQISNTEAFF; DNA: TGTGCCAGCAGTGAAACCCCCCAGATATCGAACACTGAAGCTTTCTTT
size: once; V: TRBV7-3; J: TRBJ1-2; D: NA; CDR3: CASSSLQGDGYTF; DNA: TGTGCCAGCAGCTCCTTACAGGGAGATGGCTACACCTTC
size: NA; V: TRBV11-2; J: TRBJ1-1; D: NA; CDR3: CASSFRGVAAEAFF; DNA: TGTGCCAGCAGCTTTCGGGGGGTAGCAGCTGAAGCTTTCTTT
size: NA; V: TRBV28; J: TRBJ2-3; D: TRBD2; CDR3: CASSSSPGLGTLADTQYF; DNA: TGTGCCAGCAGCTCAAGTCCGGGACTAGGAACCCTCGCAGATACGCAGTATTTT
size: NA; V: TRBV28; J: TRBJ1-2; D: TRBD1; CDR3: CASSFRDRGRVHGYTF; DNA: TGTGCCAGCAGTTTCCGGGACAGGGGGCGCGTTCATGGCTACACCTTC
size: once; V: TRBV7-3; J: TRBJ2-7; D: NA; CDR3: CASSPDSHYEQYF; DNA: TGTGCCAGCAGCCCCGACAGCCACTACGAGCAGTACTTC
size: NA; V: TRBV6-6; J: TRBJ1-3; D: TRBD1; CDR3: CATGQGSGNTIYF; DNA: TGTGCCACTGGACAGGGCTCTGGAAACACCATATATTTT
size: NA; V: TRBV4-1; J: TRBJ1-2; D: TRBD1; CDR3: CASSQDRGTGGASGYTF; DNA: TGCGCCAGCAGCCAGGACCGCGGGACAGGGGGCGCAAGTGGCTACACCTTC
size: few; V: TRBV5-1; J: TRBJ2-3; D: NA; CDR3: CASSLRGGGGSTDTQYF; DNA: TGCGCCAGCAGCTTGAGGGGCGGGGGCGGTAGCACAGATACGCAGTATTTT
size: NA; V: TRBV9; J: TRBJ1-1; D: TRBD1; CDR3: CASSTRQGRGTEAFF; DNA: TGTGCCAGCAGCACTAGACAGGGGCGCGGGACTGAAGCTTTCTTT
size: NA; V: TRBV11-3; J: TRBJ1-5; D: NA; CDR3: CASSPETSSPGPNQPQHF; DNA: TGTGCCAGCAGCCCAGAGACGTCGAGTCCGGGCCCAAATCAGCCCCAGCATTTT
size: once; V: TRBV7-6; J: TRBJ1-5; D: NA; CDR3: CASSPTSNQPQHF; DNA: TGTGCCAGCAGCCCCACTAGCAATCAGCCCCAGCATTTT
size: once; V: TRBV29-1; J: TRBJ1-1; D: NA; CDR3: CSAAWGNTEAFF; DNA: TGCAGCGCCGCTTGGGGGAACACTGAAGCTTTCTTT
size: NA; V: TRBV29-1; J: TRBJ1-5; D: TRBD1; CDR3: CSVATGGGQPQHF; DNA: TGCAGCGTCGCCACAGGGGGCGGTCAGCCCCAGCATTTT
size: NA; V: TRBV28; J: TRBJ1-1; D: NA; CDR3: CASVGGMNTEAFF; DNA: TGTGCCAGCGTCGGGGGGATGAACACTGAAGCTTTCTTT
size: once; V: TRBV5-4; J: TRBJ1-2; D: TRBD1; CDR3: CASSLGGNVYGYTF; DNA: TGTGCCAGCAGCTTAGGGGGCAACGTCTATGGCTACACCTTC
size: NA; V: TRBV11-2; J: TRBJ2-1; D: TRBD2; CDR3: CASSLGAGGYNEQFF; DNA: TGTGCCAGCAGCTTAGGAGCGGGGGGATACAATGAGCAGTTCTTC
size: NA; V: TRBV28; J: TRBJ1-2; D: NA; CDR3: CASRPSVNYGYTF; DNA: TGTGCCAGCAGGCCCTCAGTTAACTATGGCTACACCTTC
size: NA; V: TRBV9; J: TRBJ1-5; D: NA; CDR3: CASSVGDFHQPQHF; DNA: TGTGCCAGCAGCGTAGGGGACTTTCATCAGCCCCAGCATTTT
size: NA; V: TRBV18; J: TRBJ1-2; D: TRBD1; CDR3: CASSPQTGLDPWYGYTF; DNA: TGTGCCAGCTCACCGCAGACAGGGCTCGACCCCTGGTATGGCTACACCTTC
size: NA; V: TRBV2; J: TRBJ1-5; D: NA; CDR3: CASSAGRDNQPQHF; DNA: TGTGCCAGCAGTGCGGGACGGGACAATCAGCCCCAGCATTTT
size: NA; V: TRBV6-5; J: TRBJ2-3; D: NA; CDR3: CASFYLDTQYF; DNA: TGTGCCAGCTTTTATTTAGATACGCAGTATTTT
size: NA; V: TRBV9; J: TRBJ2-1; D: TRBD2; CDR3: CASSVDGTSGGNSSYNEQFF; DNA: TGTGCCAGCAGCGTAGACGGGACTAGCGGGGGAAATAGCTCCTACAATGAGCAGTTCTTC
size: NA; V: TRBV14; J: TRBJ1-1; D: NA; CDR3: CASSQGGYTEAFF; DNA: TGTGCCAGCAGCCAGGGGGGGTACACTGAAGCTTTCTTT
size: NA; V: TRBV29-1; J: TRBJ1-1; D: NA; CDR3: CSVVLQGNTEAFF; DNA: TGCAGCGTAGTGTTACAGGGCAACACTGAAGCTTTCTTT
size: NA; V: TRBV29-1; J: TRBJ1-2; D: TRBD1; CDR3: CSVDLEGALGYTF; DNA: TGCAGCGTTGACCTGGAGGGGGCCCTTGGCTACACCTTC
size: NA; V: TRBV7-9; J: TRBJ1-3; D: TRBD1; CDR3: CASSLTGAMGNTIYF; DNA: TGTGCCAGCAGCCTGACAGGGGCAATGGGAAACACCATATATTTT
size: NA; V: TRBV29-1; J: TRBJ2-5; D: TRBD1; CDR3: CSVAGTGDGEQYF; DNA: TGCAGCGTCGCTGGGACAGGGGATGGGGAGCAGTACTTC
size: NA; V: TRBV5-1; J: TRBJ1-1; D: NA; CDR3: CASSPPQHGFTSSMLGTEAFF; DNA: TGCGCCAGCAGCCCTCCCCAGCACGGGTTTACGAGCTCCATGTTGGGTACTGAAGCTTTCTTT
size: NA; V: TRBV6-1; J: TRBJ2-5; D: NA; CDR3: CASSERRPTQYF; DNA: TGTGCCAGCAGTGAGCGGAGGCCGACCCAGTACTTC
size: few; V: TRBV28; J: TRBJ2-7; D: NA; CDR3: CAPKRHELEQYF; DNA: TGTGCCCCAAAGAGGCACGAGCTCGAGCAGTACTTC
size: NA; V: TRBV27; J: TRBJ2-7; D: TRBD1; CDR3: CATRNQGVNYEQYF; DNA: TGTGCCACCCGGAACCAGGGGGTCAACTACGAGCAGTACTTC
size: NA; V: TRBV4-2; J: TRBJ1-2; D: TRBD1; CDR3: CASSQDRDRGNGYTF; DNA: TGTGCCAGCAGCCAAGACCGGGACAGGGGAAATGGCTACACCTTC